A single sample is the source of the 10 T cell receptor beta chains below, sequenced in a study of cytomegalovirus exposure and HLA in healthy donors. Use of 60 Vbeta and 13 Jbeta primers characterized the PCR. Sequencing used immunoSEQ multiplex PCR; TCRdb keeps in-frame clones, though not all of them. The sample contains approximately 160,000 clones, 60% to 75% of which appear only once. Material for sequencing was PBMCs. All receptors come from a woman between 50 and 59 years old in good health and CMV-seropositive.

This rearrangement joins TRBV6-5 to TRBJ2-7, with D unresolved. CDR3 length: 13 residues. V was shortened by 0 bases and J by 4 bases, with 7 bases between the two germline ends. Germline V CDR1 and CDR2: MNHEY, SVGAGI. Here the CDR3 DNA reads TGTGCCAGCAGTTACTCGAATCAGTACGAGCAGTACTTC. Amino acids: CASSYSNQYEQYF.

As to this clone: The same CDR3 also results from other DNA sequences found in this sample. The chain joins TRBV9 to TRBJ1-2, with 7 bases matching TRBD1. V trimming: 2 bases; J trimming: 4 bases; junction bases outside the gene matches: 2. Looked up from germline, CDR1 is SGDLS and CDR2 is YYNGEE. The CDR3 has 13 residues. The CDR3 DNA reads TGTGCCAGCAGCGTGGGACAGACCTATGGCTACACCTTC. It codes for CASSVGQTYGYTF.

The chain is built from TRBV7-6 and TRBJ1-1; D is unresolved. This CDR3 has 15 residues. The germline V gene encodes CDR1 SGHVS and CDR2 FNYEAQ. The germline V and J ends were trimmed by 1 base and 1 base, with 10 bases remaining between them. This CDR3 is CASSLGVVSNTEAFF. Written as DNA, the CDR3 is TGTGCCAGCAGCTTAGGTGTTGTCTCGAACACTGAAGCTTTCTTT.

This chain links TRBV5-1 with TRBJ2-2; tentatively, D is TRBD2 (6 bases). The germline V gene encodes CDR1 SGHRS and CDR2 YFSETQ. The CDR3 consists of 15 residues. The V end was cut by 6 bases, the J end by 3 bases, with 15 bases between. The CDR3 loop reads CASNSEGLHTGELFF. The CDR3 nucleotides are TGCGCCAGCAATTCGGAGGGACTCCACACCGGGGAGCTGTTTTTT.

This clone was picked up a small number of times. V gene TRBV9 combines with J gene TRBJ2-1; D might be TRBD1 (5 bases). The CDR3 consists of 15 residues. Germline assignment: CDR1 SGDLS and CDR2 YYNGEE. V lost 0 bases, J lost 5 bases, and 12 bases lay in between. CDR3 protein: CASSVVAGPNNEQFF. As DNA, the CDR3 is TGTGCCAGCAGCGTAGTGGCAGGGCCTAACAATGAGCAGTTCTTC. The full variable domain, its missing parts supplied by reference TRBV9 and TRBJ2-1, is DSGVTQTPKHLITATGQRVTLRCSPRSGDLSVYWYQQSLDQGLQFLIQYYNGEERAKGNILERFSAQQFPDLHSELNLSSLELGDSALYFCASSVVAGPNNEQFFGPGTRLTVL.

The J gene is TRBJ2-1, the V gene TRBV9; the D is unclear. Trimming pared 0 bases from V and 7 bases from J, leaving 8 bases between. The CDR3 is made up of 13 amino acids. The germline CDR1 and CDR2 sequences are SGDLS and YYNGEE. CDR3 amino acids: CASSVDPPNEQFF. The CDR3 DNA reads as TGTGCCAGCAGCGTAGATCCCCCTAATGAGCAGTTCTTC.

V gene TRBV27 combines with J gene TRBJ2-7, with D possibly being TRBD1 (6 bases). CDR1 MNHEY and CDR2 SMNVEV come from the germline V gene (reference sequence). This CDR3 region has 14 residues. V lost 3 bases, J lost 3 bases, and 12 bases lay in between. The DNA of the CDR3 is TGTGCCAGCAGTTTCCAAGGACAGATCTACGAGCAGTACTTC. Protein product: CASSFQGQIYEQYF.

The V call is TRBV2, the J call TRBJ1-1; TRBD1 matches at 7 bases. V shed 2 bases and J 4 bases; nucleotides not matched to a gene: 4. Germline-derived CDR1 and CDR2 are SNHLY and FYNNEI. The length of the CDR3 is 14 residues. CDR3 protein: CASSERQGGTEAFF. DNA for the CDR3: TGTGCCAGCAGTGAAAGACAGGGCGGCACTGAAGCTTTCTTT.

This clone has only one observation. This chain joins TRBV9 and TRBJ1-3; D might be TRBD1 (5 bases). V was trimmed by 0 bases and J by 2 bases, leaving 9 bases between them. This CDR3 comprises 15 residues. Germline V CDR1 and CDR2: SGDLS, YYNGEE. DNA of the CDR3: TGTGCCAGCAGCGTAGACCAGGGCCCTGGAAACACCATATATTTT. This encodes CASSVDQGPGNTIYF.

V is TRBV30 and J is TRBJ2-2; D remains unclear. With 1 base removed from V and 2 bases from J, the gap between germline ends came to 8 bases. The CDR3 runs 14 residues. Germline CDR1 and CDR2: GTSNPN and SVGIG (reference sequence). CDR3 in amino acids: CAWSERANTGELFF. The CDR3 DNA reads as TGTGCCTGGAGTGAAAGAGCCAACACCGGGGAGCTGTTTTTT.